This T cell receptor beta chain comes out of a study of T-cell reconstitution after alpha-beta-depleted transplantation in children. Study-level results: The study reportedly traced alpha-beta T cells about two months after transplant to several hundred expanded graft clones.

Germline assignment: CDR1 SEHNR and CDR2 FQNEAQ (reference sequence). The CDR3 covers 14 residues. V lost 5 bases and J lost 6; bases outside the gene matches: 9. Molecular barcoding with unique molecular identifiers was used for the TCRbeta library. TCRdb independently ran MiXCR on the PCR reads; one entry per CDR3 protein. Among fewer than 550,000 distinct CDR3 sequences listed, 15% to 20% were seen once. This clonotype occurred a few times. Its antigen is still unknown. The sample in question was PBMCs, mostly from graft donor cells, obtained 360 days after TCRalphabeta/CD19-depleted stem cell transplant. This chain connects TRBV7-9 to TRBJ2-7, with 8 bases identical to TRBD2. This receptor was obtained from a boy younger than two who had a stem cell transplant for Wiskott-Aldrich syndrome, so the T cells may come from the graft donor. CDR3 sequence reads: CASSGPGTRLEQYF. The CDR3 nucleotides are TGTGCCAGCAGCGGACCCGGGACTAGGCTCGAGCAGTACTTC.